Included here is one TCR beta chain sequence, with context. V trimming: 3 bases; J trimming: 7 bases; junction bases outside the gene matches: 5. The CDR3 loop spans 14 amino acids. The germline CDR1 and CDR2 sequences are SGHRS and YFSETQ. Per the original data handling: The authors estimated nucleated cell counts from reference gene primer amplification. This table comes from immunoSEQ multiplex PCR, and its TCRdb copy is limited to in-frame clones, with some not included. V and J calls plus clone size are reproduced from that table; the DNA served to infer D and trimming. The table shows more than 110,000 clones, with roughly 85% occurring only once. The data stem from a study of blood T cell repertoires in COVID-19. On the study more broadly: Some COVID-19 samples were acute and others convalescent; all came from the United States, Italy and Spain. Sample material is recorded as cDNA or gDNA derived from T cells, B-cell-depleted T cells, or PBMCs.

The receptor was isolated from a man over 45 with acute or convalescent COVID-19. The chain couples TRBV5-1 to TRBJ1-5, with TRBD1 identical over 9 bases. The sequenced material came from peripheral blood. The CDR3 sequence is CASSSTGGIQPQHF. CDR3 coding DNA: TGCGCCAGCAGCTCCACAGGGGGCATACAGCCCCAGCATTTT.